This TCR beta chain was recovered during a study of T cell responses to AZD1222 COVID-19 vaccine. Data came from immunoSEQ multiplex PCR; TCRdb stores just in-frame clones and leaves some out. The sample gives some 120,000 clones, over 75% of which show up once; under 11% is in the top ten. Study-wide results and limits: Baseline seropositives among AZD1222 recipients totaled only 5 to 7. It should be noted that donors were predominantly white British and more often female, and clonal diversity was possibly underestimated. Repertoire collection took place solely once the T cell response had peaked.

Details on this clone: Antigen specificity is unknown.

Unmatched junction bases numbered 8, after V lost 4 bases and J lost 5 bases. Looked up from germline, CDR1 is KGHDR and CDR2 is SFDVKD. This CDR3 region has 16 residues. The TCR was taken from an adult in good health. V gene TRBV24-1 combines with J gene TRBJ2-1; TRBD1 aligns across 9 bases. Source: peripheral blood, taken on day 0 of AZD1222 vaccination. CDR3 in DNA: TGTGCCACCAGTGACGCGACAGGGGGAAGGGACAATGAGCAGTTCTTC. It translates to CATSDATGGRDNEQFF.